A single sample gave rise to the 30 T cell receptor beta chains below, sequenced in a study of cytomegalovirus exposure and HLA in healthy donors. Primers: 60 Vbeta forward and 13 Jbeta reverse. The data were produced by immunoSEQ multiplex PCR, yet TCRdb's version contains in-frame clones alone and is incomplete. Among about 150,000 clones listed, around 70% were seen once. The specimen sequenced was PBMCs. Receptor source: a man aged 25-45 years in good health and CMV-seronegative.

The J gene is TRBJ2-5, the V gene TRBV5-6; 8 nucleotides match TRBD1. The length of the CDR3 is 13 residues. V lost 4 bases to trimming and J lost 5 bases; unmatched junction nucleotides: 4. Germline-derived CDR1 and CDR2 are SGHDT and YYEEEE. CDR3 bases: TGTGCCAGCAGCCGACAGGGGACGGAGACCCAGTACTTC. Its protein is CASSRQGTETQYF.

CDR3 in DNA: TGTGCCAGCAGCTTTAGCGGGGGGGCCTACGAGCAGTACTTC. Translating it yields CASSFSGGAYEQYF. This chain connects TRBV5-4 to TRBJ2-5; 11 bases match TRBD2. TRBJ2-7 explains the end of the DNA better; the J call may be wrong. The CDR3 runs to 14 residues. Germline CDR1 and CDR2: SGHNT and YYREEE (reference sequence).

The chain has TRBV28 and TRBJ2-3; the D is unclear. The ends were cut back, 1 base at V and 6 bases at J, with 8 bases in the middle. Per germline, CDR1 MDHEN and CDR2 SYDVKM. CDR3 size: 13 residues. The CDR3, as DNA: TGTGCCAGCAGTTTATTGCCCAGGGATACGCAGTATTTT. Its translation: CASSLLPRDTQYF.

Of note for this clone: One junction end does not reproduce the germline sequence, and a read error may be involved. The CDR3 DNA follows: TGTGCCAGTAGTATCGACATTAATCAGCCCCAGAATTTT. Residues: CASSIDINQPQNF. J is TRBJ1-5 and V is TRBV19; no reliable D call. Germline CDR1 and CDR2: LNHDA and SQIVND (reference sequence). The CDR3 length is 13 residues.

The chain recombines TRBV28 with TRBJ2-3; D ambiguous. V shed 5 bases and J shed 5 bases, with 8 bases lying between them. The length of the CDR3 is 12 residues. The V gene's germline CDR1 is MDHEN and CDR2 SYDVKM. CDR3 sequence: CASSHRLDTQYF. DNA for the CDR3: TGTGCCAGCAGTCACAGATTAGATACGCAGTATTTT.

The chain is built from TRBV19 and TRBJ2-3; 14 bases are shared with TRBD2. Germline CDR1 reads LNHDA; CDR2 reads SQIVND (reference sequence). This CDR3 is built from 17 residues. V shed 4 bases and J 2 bases; nucleotides not matched to a gene: 5. CDR3 amino acids: CASSTGLAGANTDTQYF. The CDR3 nucleotides are TGTGCCAGTAGTACGGGACTAGCGGGGGCCAACACAGATACGCAGTATTTT.

CDR3 residues: CAISGGDYGYTF. The DNA for the CDR3 is TGTGCCATCAGTGGCGGAGATTATGGCTACACCTTC. This sequence joins TRBV10-3 and TRBJ1-2, with D unresolved. The CDR3 covers 12 residues. The V and J ends lost 4 bases and 5 bases respectively, with 8 bases between them. Germline values: CDR1 ENHRY, CDR2 SYGVKD.

The chain couples TRBV6-1 to TRBJ2-7, with TRBD1 matching over 7 bases. This CDR3 comprises 12 residues. CDR1 and CDR2 from the germline V gene are MNHNS and SASEGT. With V trimmed by 5 bases and J by 4 bases, 2 bases remained unmatched. The CDR3 loop reads CASSLQGYEQYF. CDR3 DNA sequence: TGTGCCAGCAGTCTACAGGGGTACGAGCAGTACTTC.

The chain uses TRBV11-2 and TRBJ2-1; 9 nucleotides line up with TRBD2. J lost 0 bases, V lost 1 base, and 10 bases had no gene match. Germline V gene lookup returns CDR1 SGHAT and CDR2 FQNNGV. This CDR3 has 19 amino acids. In DNA form, the CDR3 reads TGTGCCAGCAGCTTAGTAGCGGGGGAACTTTTCAGCTCCTACAATGAGCAGTTCTTC. It encodes CASSLVAGELFSSYNEQFF.

The V gene is TRBV5-1, the J gene TRBJ2-1; 8 bases are a match to TRBD2. CDR3 length: 14 residues. CDR1 is SGHRS and CDR2 is YFSETQ in the germline V gene. V gave up 2 bases and J gave up 8 bases; unmatched junction bases: 6. The CDR3: CASSFTGGFDEQFF. CDR3 sequence (DNA): TGCGCCAGCAGCTTTACGGGGGGGTTCGATGAGCAGTTCTTC.

The gene calls are TRBV28 and TRBJ1-2, with 9 bases that match TRBD1. The junction had 4 bases not matched to a gene; V was cut back by 4 bases and J by 7 bases. CDR1 and CDR2 (germline): MDHEN, SYDVKM. The CDR3 is 13 residues long. CDR3 bases: TGTGCCAGCAGTTGGACAGGGGCGGGTGGCTACACCTTC. Translation: CASSWTGAGGYTF.

The rearrangement uses TRBV5-5 and TRBJ2-7, with 9 bases lining up with TRBD2. The germline gives CDR1 SGHKS, CDR2 YYEKEE (reference sequence). The CDR3 length is 17 residues. The V and J ends lost 0 bases and 2 bases, in that order; junction bases with no gene match: 9. CDR3 residues: CASSLASSGVSTYEQYF. CDR3 coding DNA: TGTGCCAGCAGCTTGGCCTCTAGCGGGGTATCTACCTACGAGCAGTACTTC.

This clone was counted a single time. V usage is TRBV9 and J usage is TRBJ2-6; D is undetermined. The germline V and J ends were trimmed by 7 bases and 0 bases, with 5 bases remaining between them. The CDR3 has 13 amino acids. Germline assignment: CDR1 SGDLS and CDR2 YYNGEE. CDR3 nucleotide sequence: TGTGCCAGCCGAGGCTCTGGGGCCAACGTCCTGACTTTC. Its protein product is CASRGSGANVLTF. The full variable domain, with the rest looked up from reference TRBV9 and TRBJ2-6, is DSGVTQTPKHLITATGQRVTLRCSPRSGDLSVYWYQQSLDQGLQFLIQYYNGEERAKGNILERFSAQQFPDLHSELNLSSLELGDSALYFCASRGSGANVLTFGAGSRLTVL.

The V and J genes are TRBV6-1 and TRBJ2-1; weak D call: TRBD1 (5 bases). The ends were cut back, 5 bases at V and 3 bases at J, with 11 bases in the middle. The CDR3 spans 14 residues. Per the germline V gene, CDR1 is MNHNS and CDR2 is SASEGT. The CDR3 sequence: CASSSTAYYNEQFF. CDR3 in DNA: TGTGCCAGCAGTTCGACAGCGTACTACAATGAGCAGTTCTTC.

J is TRBJ2-2 and V is TRBV13, with 7 bases fitting TRBD1. Germline CDR1 PRHDT, CDR2 FYEKMQ (reference sequence). V was pared by 5 bases and J by 7 bases, with 16 bases of the junction left unmatched. This CDR3 spans 17 amino acids. CDR3 sequence: CASSPPDRARQIGELFF. CDR3 DNA sequence: TGTGCCAGCAGCCCCCCCGACAGGGCTCGTCAAATCGGGGAGCTGTTTTTT.

The rearrangement links TRBV28 to TRBJ1-2; 11 nucleotides line up with TRBD1. Trimming removed 5 bases from V and 4 bases from J; junction bases left unmatched: 12. Germline V gene lookup returns CDR1 MDHEN and CDR2 SYDVKM. CDR3 size: 17 residues. The CDR3 DNA reads as TGTGCCAGCAGTCCCGCCCCAGGACAGGGGGCGGGCTATGGCTACACCTTC. Amino acids: CASSPAPGQGAGYGYTF.

J is TRBJ2-1 and V is TRBV29-1, with unresolved D. CDR3 length: 13 amino acids. V was pared by 2 bases and J by 6 bases, with 11 bases between. Germline loops: CDR1 SQVTM, CDR2 ANQGSEA. The CDR3 coding sequence is TGCAGCGTTGAACCAGGAACAACCAATGAGCAGTTCTTC. This sequence encodes CSVEPGTTNEQFF.

The chain couples TRBV27 to TRBJ2-1; TRBD1 matches 9 bases. The CDR3 spans 16 residues. The trim removed 1 base at V and 3 bases at J, leaving 4 bases unmatched. In germline, CDR1 is MNHEY, CDR2 SMNVEV (reference sequence). The CDR3 here is CASSLLGQGIYNEQFF. In DNA form, the CDR3 reads TGTGCCAGCAGTTTATTGGGACAGGGAATCTACAATGAGCAGTTCTTC.

This clone has a single count. The chain joins TRBV5-4 to TRBJ2-7, with D unclear. The V end lost 0 bases, the J end lost 1 base, and 11 bases lay between the germline ends. The germline gives CDR1 SGHNT, CDR2 YYREEE (reference sequence). CDR3 length equals 15 residues. The CDR3 sequence is CASSLDSQASYEQYF. In nucleotides, the CDR3 is TGTGCCAGCAGCTTGGATAGTCAGGCTTCCTACGAGCAGTACTTC.

V is TRBV6-5 and J is TRBJ2-5; tentative D call: TRBD1 (5 bases). Near its end, the DNA agrees better with TRBJ2-7, so the J call may be wrong. In germline, CDR1 is MNHEY, CDR2 SVGAGI. The CDR3 has 13 amino acids. CDR3 region: CASSYTQGGEQYF. In nucleotides, the CDR3 is TGTGCCAGCAGTTACACCCAGGGTGGCGAGCAGTACTTC.

In this sample, this clone turned up once. As DNA, the CDR3 is TGCAGCGTTGAAACTACAGGGGAGGTCTACGAGCAGTACTTC. Translation gives CSVETTGEVYEQYF. The chain recombines TRBV29-1 with TRBJ2-5; the D gene is possibly TRBD1 (7 bases). The assigned J gene may be wrong: the sequence end matches TRBJ2-7 better. The CDR3 totals 14 residues. Germline-derived CDR1 and CDR2 are SQVTM and ANQGSEA.

This sequence joins TRBV29-1 and TRBJ2-7, with 9 bases identical to TRBD1. Germline trimming cut 3 bases from V and 5 bases from J; bases unmatched to any gene: 14. The CDR3 totals 16 residues. The germline V gene encodes CDR1 SQVTM and CDR2 ANQGSEA. CDR3 region: CSVDQGGTGTFDEQYF. DNA for the CDR3: TGCAGCGTTGATCAGGGCGGGACAGGGACATTTGACGAGCAGTACTTC.

The gene calls are TRBV10-1 and TRBJ2-7, with TRBD2 matching 11 bases. The germline V gene has CDR1 WNHNN and CDR2 SYGVQD (reference sequence). V shed 6 bases and J 2 bases; nucleotides not matched to a gene: 15. This CDR3 comprises 18 residues. The CDR3 DNA is TGCGCCAGCAGACCCGATACTTCACTAGCGGGGGTAACCTACGAGCAGTACTTC. Its translation: CASRPDTSLAGVTYEQYF.

The chain has TRBV4-3 and TRBJ1-3; no clear D gene. In germline, CDR1 is LGHNA, CDR2 YSLEER. The CDR3 extends over 15 amino acids. Trimming pared 4 bases from V and 1 base from J, leaving 11 bases between. In DNA form, the CDR3 reads TGCGCCAGCAGCCCCCTAGCTGGGTCTGGAAACACCATATATTTT. It encodes CASSPLAGSGNTIYF.

The chain employs TRBV7-3 and TRBJ2-1; D remains ambiguous. V was shortened by 0 bases and J by 4 bases, with 4 bases between the two germline ends. The CDR3 has 13 residues. Germline V lookup: CDR1 SGHTA, CDR2 FQGTGA. CDR3 loop: CASSLTRYNEQFF. In nucleotides, the CDR3 is TGTGCCAGCAGCTTAACCAGATACAATGAGCAGTTCTTC.

The chain employs TRBV19 and TRBJ2-7, with 9 bases identical to TRBD1. The CDR3 runs to 13 residues. Germline V CDR1 and CDR2: LNHDA, SQIVND (reference sequence). The V gene end was trimmed by 6 bases and the J gene end by 5 bases; junction bases not matched to a gene: 5. The CDR3 is CASSGQGTNEQYF. In DNA, the CDR3 is TGTGCCAGTAGCGGACAGGGGACGAACGAGCAGTACTTC.

The chain couples TRBV27 to TRBJ2-7; 7 nucleotides agree with TRBD2. Germline loops: CDR1 MNHEY, CDR2 SMNVEV (reference sequence). V was clipped by 6 bases and J by 1 base; unmatched bases: 6. The CDR3 runs to 14 residues. CDR3 loop: CASRRTRESYEQYF. As DNA, the CDR3 is TGTGCCAGCAGACGGACTAGGGAATCCTACGAGCAGTACTTC.

The chain has TRBV2 and TRBJ1-6; 8 bases fit TRBD1. J lost 7 bases, V lost 2 bases, and 4 bases had no gene match. Germline V gene lookup returns CDR1 SNHLY and CDR2 FYNNEI. The CDR3 extends over 15 amino acids. CDR3 loop: CASSEQGAENSPLHF. The CDR3 DNA is TGTGCCAGCAGTGAACAGGGGGCCGAAAATTCACCCCTCCACTTT. Full variable domain (rest looked up from reference TRBV2 and TRBJ1-6): EPEVTQTPSHQVTQMGQEVILRCVPISNHLYFYWYRQILGQKVEFLVSFYNNEISEKSEIFDDQFSVERPDGSNFTLKIRSTKLEDSAMYFCASSEQGAENSPLHFGNGTRLTVT.

The CDR3 here is CASTSDRVNSPLHF. The CDR3 nucleotides read TGTGCCAGCACCTCCGACAGGGTCAATTCACCCCTCCACTTT. The rearrangement links TRBV6-6 to TRBJ1-6, with 7 bases lining up with TRBD1. CDR3 length: 14 amino acids. Trimming cost V 7 bases and J 7 bases; bases outside gene matches: 7. The germline V gene encodes CDR1 MNHNY and CDR2 SVGAGI (reference sequence).

This rearrangement joins TRBV15 to TRBJ2-1, with 7 bases lining up with TRBD2. J gave up 6 bases and V 0 bases, and 5 bases lay outside the gene matches. This CDR3 region has 15 residues. In germline, CDR1 is LNHNV, CDR2 YYDKDF (reference sequence). DNA of the CDR3: TGTGCCACCAGCAGAGAGGGGGGGGGTGGCAATGAGCAGTTCTTC. Its translation is CATSREGGGGNEQFF.